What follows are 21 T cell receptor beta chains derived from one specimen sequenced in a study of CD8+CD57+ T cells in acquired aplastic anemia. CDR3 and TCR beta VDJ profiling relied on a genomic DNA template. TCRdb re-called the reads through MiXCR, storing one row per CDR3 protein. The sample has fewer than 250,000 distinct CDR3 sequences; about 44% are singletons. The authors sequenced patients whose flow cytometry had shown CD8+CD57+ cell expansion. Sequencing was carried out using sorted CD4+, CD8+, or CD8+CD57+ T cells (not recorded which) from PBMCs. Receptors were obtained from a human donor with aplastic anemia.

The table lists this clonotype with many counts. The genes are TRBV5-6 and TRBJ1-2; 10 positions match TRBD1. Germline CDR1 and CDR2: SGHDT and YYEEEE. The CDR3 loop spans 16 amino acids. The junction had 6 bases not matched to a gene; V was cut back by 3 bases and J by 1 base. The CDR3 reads CASSSGTGAHNYGYTF. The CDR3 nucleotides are TGTGCCAGCAGCTCCGGGACAGGGGCCCATAACTATGGCTACACCTTC.

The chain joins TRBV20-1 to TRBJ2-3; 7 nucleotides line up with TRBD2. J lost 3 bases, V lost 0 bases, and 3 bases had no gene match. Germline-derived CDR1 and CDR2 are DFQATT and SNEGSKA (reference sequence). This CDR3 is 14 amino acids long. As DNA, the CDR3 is TGCAGTGCTAGAGAAGGGGAGGGAACAGATACGCAGTATTTT. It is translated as CSAREGEGTDTQYF.

In DNA, the CDR3 is TGTGCCAGCAGCAGACCTCAGGGCGGGCTTCGGCGGGTCTACGAGCAGTACTTC. Its translation is CASSRPQGGLRRVYEQYF. The rearrangement uses TRBV11-2 and TRBJ2-7; D tentatively fits TRBD1 or TRBD2 (5 bases each). Germline-derived CDR1 and CDR2 are SGHAT and FQNNGV. This CDR3 region has 18 residues. The ends were cut back, 5 bases at V and 3 bases at J, with 26 bases in the middle.

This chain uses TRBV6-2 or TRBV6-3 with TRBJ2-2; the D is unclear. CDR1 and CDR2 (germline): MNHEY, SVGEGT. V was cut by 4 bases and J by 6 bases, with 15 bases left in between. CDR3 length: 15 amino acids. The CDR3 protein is CASSSTVDSAGELFF. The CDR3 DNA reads TGTGCCAGCAGTTCAACGGTGGATTCAGCCGGGGAGCTGTTTTTT.

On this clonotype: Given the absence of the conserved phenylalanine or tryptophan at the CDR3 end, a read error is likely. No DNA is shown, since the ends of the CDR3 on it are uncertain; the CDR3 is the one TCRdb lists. CDR3 protein: CASSLSWRGRNNEQTL. The genes are TRBV7-7 and TRBJ2-1; the table calls TRBD1, which could not be checked here. Per the germline V gene, CDR1 is SSHAT and CDR2 is FNYEAQ (reference sequence). The CDR3 comprises 16 residues, both ends counted.

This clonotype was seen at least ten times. CDR3 DNA sequence: TGCGCCAGCAGCCAAACAGGGCTATCCTACGAGCAGTACTTC. This encodes CASSQTGLSYEQYF. This chain links TRBV4-3 with TRBJ2-7, with a possible D match to TRBD1 (6 bases). The V end lost 2 bases, the J end lost 1 base, and 9 bases lay between the germline ends. Germline CDR1 and CDR2: LGHNA and YSLEER. CDR3 length: 14 residues.

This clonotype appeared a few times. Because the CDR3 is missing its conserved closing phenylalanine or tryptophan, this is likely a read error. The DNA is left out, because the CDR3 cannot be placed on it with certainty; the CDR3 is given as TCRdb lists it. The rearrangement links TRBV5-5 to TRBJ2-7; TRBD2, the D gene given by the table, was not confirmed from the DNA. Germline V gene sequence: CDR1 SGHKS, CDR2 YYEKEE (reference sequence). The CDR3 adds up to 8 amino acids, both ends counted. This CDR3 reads CASSPTAG.

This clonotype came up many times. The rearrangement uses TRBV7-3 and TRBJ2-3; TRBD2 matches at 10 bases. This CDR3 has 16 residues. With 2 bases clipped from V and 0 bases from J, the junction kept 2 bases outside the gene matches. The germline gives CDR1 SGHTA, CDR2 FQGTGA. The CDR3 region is CASSLLSGRSTDTQYF. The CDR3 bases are TGTGCCAGCAGCTTACTTAGCGGGAGGAGCACAGATACGCAGTATTTT.

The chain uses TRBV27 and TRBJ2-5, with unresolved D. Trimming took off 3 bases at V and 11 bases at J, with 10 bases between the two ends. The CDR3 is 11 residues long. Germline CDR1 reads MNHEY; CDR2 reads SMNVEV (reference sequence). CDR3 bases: TGTGCCAGCAGTTTGAGCCTCCAACAGTACTTC. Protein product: CASSLSLQQYF.

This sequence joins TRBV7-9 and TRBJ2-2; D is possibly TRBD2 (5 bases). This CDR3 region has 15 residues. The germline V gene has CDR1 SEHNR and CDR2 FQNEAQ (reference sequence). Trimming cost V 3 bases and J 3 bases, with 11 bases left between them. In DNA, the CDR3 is TGTGCCAGCAGCTTCGGTGGGAGATACACCGGGGAGCTGTTTTTT. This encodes CASSFGGRYTGELFF. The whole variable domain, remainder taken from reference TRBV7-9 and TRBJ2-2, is DTGVSQNPRHKITKRGQNVTFRCDPISEHNRLYWYRQTLGQGPEFLTYFQNEAQLEKSRLLSDRFSAERPKGSFSTLEIQRTEQGDSAMYLCASSFGGRYTGELFFGEGSRLTVL.

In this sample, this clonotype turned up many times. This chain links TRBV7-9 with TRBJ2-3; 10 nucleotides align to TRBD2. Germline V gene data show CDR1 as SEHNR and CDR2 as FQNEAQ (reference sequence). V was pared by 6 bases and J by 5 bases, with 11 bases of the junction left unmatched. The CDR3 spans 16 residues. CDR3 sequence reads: CASRKGAGGFVDTQYF. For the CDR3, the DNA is TGTGCCAGCAGAAAAGGAGCGGGAGGGTTTGTAGATACGCAGTATTTT.

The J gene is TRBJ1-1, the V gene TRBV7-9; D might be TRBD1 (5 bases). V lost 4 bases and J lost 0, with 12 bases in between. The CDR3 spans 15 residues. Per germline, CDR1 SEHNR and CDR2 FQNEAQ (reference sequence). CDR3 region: CASSSDRGMNTEAFF. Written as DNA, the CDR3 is TGTGCCAGCAGCTCGGATAGGGGAATGAACACTGAAGCTTTCTTT.

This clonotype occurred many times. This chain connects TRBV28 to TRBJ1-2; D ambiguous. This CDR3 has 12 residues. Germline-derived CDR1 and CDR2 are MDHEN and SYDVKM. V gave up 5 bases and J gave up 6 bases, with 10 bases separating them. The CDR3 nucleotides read TGTGCCAGCAGTCAAGGGAATGATGGCTACACCTTC. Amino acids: CASSQGNDGYTF.

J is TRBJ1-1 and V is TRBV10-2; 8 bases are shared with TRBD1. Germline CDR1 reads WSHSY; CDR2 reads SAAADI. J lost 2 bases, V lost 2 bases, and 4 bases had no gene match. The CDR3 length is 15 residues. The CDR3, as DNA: TGCGCCAGCAGTGAGACCGGGACAGGTAACACTGAAGCTTTCTTT. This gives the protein CASSETGTGNTEAFF.

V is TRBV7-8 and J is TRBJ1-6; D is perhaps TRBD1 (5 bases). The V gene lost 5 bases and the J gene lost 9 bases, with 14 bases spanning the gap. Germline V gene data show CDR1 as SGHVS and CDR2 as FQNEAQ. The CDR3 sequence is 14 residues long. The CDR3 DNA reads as TGTGCCAGCAGCCTACGTCGTGGGGCTTCACCCCTCCACTTT. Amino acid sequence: CASSLRRGASPLHF.

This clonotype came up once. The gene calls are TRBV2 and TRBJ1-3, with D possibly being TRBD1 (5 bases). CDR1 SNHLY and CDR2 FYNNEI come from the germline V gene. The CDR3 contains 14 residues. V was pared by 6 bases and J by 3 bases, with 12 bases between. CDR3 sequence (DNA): TGTGCCAGCAGCGAACAGGTGGATGGAAACACCATATATTTT. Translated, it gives CASSEQVDGNTIYF.

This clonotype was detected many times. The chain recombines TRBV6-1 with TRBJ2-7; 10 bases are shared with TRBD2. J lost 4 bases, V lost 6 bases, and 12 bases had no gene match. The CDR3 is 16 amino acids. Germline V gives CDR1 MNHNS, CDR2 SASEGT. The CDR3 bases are TGTGCCAGCAGCGGAAGGATAGCGGGAGGAGGTTACGAGCAGTACTTC. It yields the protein CASSGRIAGGGYEQYF.

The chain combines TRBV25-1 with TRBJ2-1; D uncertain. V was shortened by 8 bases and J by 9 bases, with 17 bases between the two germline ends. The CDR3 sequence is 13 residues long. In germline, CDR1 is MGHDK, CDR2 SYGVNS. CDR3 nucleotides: TGTGCCAGCGCCTTGTCGACCGGCGGTGAGCAGTTCTTC. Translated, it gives CASALSTGGEQFF.

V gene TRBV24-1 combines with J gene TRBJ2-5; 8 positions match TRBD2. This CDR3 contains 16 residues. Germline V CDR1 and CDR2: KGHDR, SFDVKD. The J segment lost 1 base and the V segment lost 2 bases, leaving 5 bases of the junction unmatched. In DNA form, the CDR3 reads TGTGCCACCAGTGATTCCTTCGCGGGAGGCCAAGAGACCCAGTACTTC. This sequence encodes CATSDSFAGGQETQYF.

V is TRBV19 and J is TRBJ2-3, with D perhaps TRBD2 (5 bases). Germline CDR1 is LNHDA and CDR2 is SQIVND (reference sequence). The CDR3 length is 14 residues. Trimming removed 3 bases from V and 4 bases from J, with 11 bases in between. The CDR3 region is CASSMTGWADTQYF. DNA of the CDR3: TGTGCCAGTAGTATGACGGGATGGGCAGATACGCAGTATTTT.

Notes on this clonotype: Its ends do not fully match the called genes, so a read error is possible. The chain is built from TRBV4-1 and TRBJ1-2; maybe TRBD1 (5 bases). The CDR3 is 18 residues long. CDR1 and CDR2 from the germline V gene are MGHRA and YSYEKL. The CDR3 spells CVSSQSYLPQGPDYGYTF. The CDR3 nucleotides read TGCGTCAGCAGCCAATCGTACTTACCCCAGGGACCGGACTATGGCTACACCTTC.